Each of the 21 T cell receptor beta chains below was sequenced from the same sample in a study of cytomegalovirus exposure and HLA in healthy donors. The PCR was carried out with 60 Vbeta primers and 13 Jbeta primers. Profiling relied on immunoSEQ multiplex PCR, and the TCRdb table lists in-frame clones only, not all of them. The profile shows 150,000 to 200,000 clones, about 79% of them singletons. Sequenced material: PBMCs. All receptors come from a woman aged 50 to 60 in good health and CMV-seronegative.

The CDR3 loop is CASSLGDYSEQFF. CDR3 coding DNA: TGTGCCAGCAGCTTAGGCGACTATAGTGAGCAGTTCTTC. The gene calls are TRBV7-2 and TRBJ2-1, with TRBD2 as a possible D gene (5 bases). The CDR3 is 13 amino acids. Germline CDR1 and CDR2: SGHTA and FQGNSA. Trimming took off 1 base at V and 9 bases at J, with 10 bases between the two ends.

This clone was seen only a few times. This chain joins TRBV6-4 and TRBJ2-6, with D maybe TRBD2 (6 bases). With 0 bases removed from V and 3 bases from J, the gap between germline ends came to 12 bases. CDR3 length: 17 residues. Germline CDR1 MRHNA, CDR2 SNTAGT. CDR3 residues: CASSDSPGGDGANVLTF. The CDR3 DNA is TGTGCCAGCAGTGACTCCCCCGGCGGGGATGGGGCCAACGTCCTGACTTTC.

The genes are TRBV7-2 and TRBJ2-5; D is undetermined. The V end was cut by 1 base, the J end by 4 bases, with 13 bases between. The CDR3 is 15 residues long. CDR1 and CDR2 from the germline V gene are SGHTA and FQGNSA. The CDR3 DNA is TGTGCCAGCAGCTTAGAAGTAACCGGGTCAGAGACCCAGTACTTC. Translating gives CASSLEVTGSETQYF.

V usage is TRBV4-1 and J usage is TRBJ1-2; perhaps TRBD1 as D (6 bases). V was pared by 4 bases and J by 4 bases, with 16 bases between. This CDR3 region has 15 residues. The V gene's germline CDR1 is MGHRA and CDR2 YSYEKL. The CDR3 DNA reads TGCGCCAGCAGCCTGGGGATGGACAGTGCCTATGGCTACACCTTC. Encoded protein: CASSLGMDSAYGYTF.

The chain carries TRBV5-1 and TRBJ1-4; D uncertain. Between the trimmed V and J ends, which lost 0 bases and 5 bases, there was a span of 11 bases. Germline CDR1 reads SGHRS; CDR2 reads YFSETQ. The CDR3 has 15 amino acids. The CDR3 region has the DNA TGCGCCAGCAGCTTGGGTGTGCCAGGCAATGAAAAACTGTTTTTT. This sequence encodes CASSLGVPGNEKLFF.

This sequence joins TRBV6-5 and TRBJ2-1; 15 bases fit TRBD2. After removal of 6 bases from V and 10 bases from J, the junction contained 7 bases not matched to a gene. The V gene's germline CDR1 is MNHEY and CDR2 SVGAGI. The CDR3 contains 15 residues. The CDR3 nucleotides are TGTGCCAGCAGACCGGGACTAGCGGGGGGCTGGGAGCAGTTCTTC. Translating it yields CASRPGLAGGWEQFF.

In regard to this clone: At one of its ends the junction is not consistent with the germline gene, which may arise from a read error. J is TRBJ2-3 and V is TRBV7-9; 7 nucleotides align to TRBD2. Per the germline V gene, CDR1 is SEHNR and CDR2 is FQNEAQ (reference sequence). This CDR3 comprises 15 residues. The DNA for the CDR3 is TGTTCCAGCAGCTTAGCTAGCGGAGGCACAGATACGCAGTATTTT. Residues: CSSSLASGGTDTQYF.

The CDR3 sequence is CASSQQGARNQPQHF. In DNA form, the CDR3 reads TGTGCCAGTAGTCAACAGGGGGCGCGGAATCAGCCCCAGCATTTT. The V call is TRBV19, the J call TRBJ1-5; 9 bases are shared with TRBD1. The V segment lost 5 bases and the J segment 4 bases; nucleotides outside the gene matches: 6. Germline CDR1 and CDR2: LNHDA and SQIVND (reference sequence). The CDR3 is 15 amino acids. Full variable domain (outside the CDR3, taken from reference TRBV19 and TRBJ1-5): DGGITQSPKYLFRKEGQNVTLSCEQNLNHDAMYWYRQDPGQGLRLIYYSQIVNDFQKGDIAEGYSVSREKKESFPLTVTSAQKNPTAFYLCASSQQGARNQPQHFGDGTRLSIL.

This sequence joins TRBV11-3 and TRBJ2-2, with 9 positions matching TRBD2. This CDR3 spans 15 amino acids. From germline, CDR1 is SGHNT and CDR2 YENEEA. J gave up 1 base and V 5 bases, and 2 bases lay outside the gene matches. CDR3 amino acids: CASSVTSGNTGELFF. CDR3 nucleotides: TGTGCCAGCAGCGTGACTAGCGGGAACACCGGGGAGCTGTTTTTT.

This clone has only a few counts. CDR3 in amino acids: CASSLGNSMSHEQYF. Here the CDR3 DNA reads TGTGCCAGCAGCCTAGGCAACAGTATGTCCCACGAGCAGTACTTC. The rearrangement links TRBV7-2 to TRBJ2-7; D ambiguous. In germline, CDR1 is SGHTA, CDR2 FQGNSA. Trimming left V 5 bases short and J 5 bases short, with 19 bases between. This CDR3 comprises 15 residues.

This clone was recorded once. The chain carries TRBV10-1 and TRBJ1-1; tentative D call: TRBD1 (6 bases). The CDR3 has 15 residues. Trimming shortened V by 0 bases and J by 2 bases, and 10 bases separated the two germline ends. Germline CDR1 and CDR2: WNHNN and SYGVQD (reference sequence). The CDR3 region has the DNA TGCGCCAGCAGTGAGTCCCGGACAGCAAACACTGAAGCTTTCTTT. Translated: CASSESRTANTEAFF.

The chain carries TRBV7-9 and TRBJ2-5, with D perhaps matching TRBD2 (6 bases). The germline V gene has CDR1 SEHNR and CDR2 FQNEAQ (reference sequence). With 6 bases removed from V and 2 bases from J, the gap between germline ends came to 22 bases. The CDR3 spans 17 residues. The CDR3 sequence is CASSPGARRDSQETQYF. Written as DNA, the CDR3 is TGTGCCAGCAGTCCAGGAGCACGCCGGGACTCGCAAGAGACCCAGTACTTC.

The chain is built from TRBV5-4 and TRBJ2-5; 11 bases fit TRBD2. V trimming: 0 bases; J trimming: 4 bases; junction bases outside the gene matches: 14. Germline CDR1 is SGHNT and CDR2 is YYREEE (reference sequence). This CDR3 is built from 19 residues. In nucleotides, the CDR3 is TGTGCCAGCAGCTTGGTAGGCCGGCTAGCGGGAGGCAAGGGAGAGACCCAGTACTTC. Translation gives CASSLVGRLAGGKGETQYF.

This clone was seen only once. V usage is TRBV5-1 and J usage is TRBJ1-6; D is unclear. Germline V lookup: CDR1 SGHRS, CDR2 YFSETQ. The CDR3 sequence is 12 residues long. Trimming cost V 3 bases and J 10 bases, with 8 bases left between them. CDR3 sequence reads: CASSSGYSPLHF. For the CDR3, the DNA is TGCGCCAGCAGCTCGGGGTACTCACCCCTCCACTTT.

The CDR3 coding sequence is TGTGCCAGCAGCCAAGCCCAGGGTGAAGCTTTCTTT. It yields the protein CASSQAQGEAFF. This chain joins TRBV14 and TRBJ1-1; D perhaps matches TRBD1 (5 bases). The CDR3 covers 12 residues. Germline loops: CDR1 SGHDN, CDR2 FVKESK. V was trimmed by 1 base and J by 7 bases, leaving 7 bases between them.

This clone came up once. The CDR3 bases are TGTGCCAGCAGCTTAGTCGTCAATGAAAAACTGTTTTTT. Translating it yields CASSLVVNEKLFF. The genes are TRBV7-2 and TRBJ1-4; D remains unclear. Trimming shortened V by 1 base and J by 5 bases, and 5 bases separated the two germline ends. Germline V gene sequence: CDR1 SGHTA, CDR2 FQGNSA. This CDR3 has 13 residues.

The chain carries TRBV5-5 and TRBJ2-5; 7 nucleotides match TRBD1. Trimming cost V 4 bases and J 4 bases; bases outside gene matches: 4. The CDR3 has 13 amino acids. Germline values: CDR1 SGHKS, CDR2 YYEKEE (reference sequence). Here the CDR3 reads CASSTGQLETQYF. In DNA, the CDR3 is TGTGCCAGCAGCACGGGACAGTTAGAGACCCAGTACTTC.

The gene calls are TRBV6-5 and TRBJ1-3; D might be TRBD1 (6 bases). Germline V gives CDR1 MNHEY, CDR2 SVGAGI. Deletions cut 6 bases from V and 0 bases from J, with 12 bases between. This CDR3 contains 15 residues. The CDR3 DNA reads as TGTGCCAGCAGGAGACAGGCGAGCTCTGGAAACACCATATATTTT. Encoded protein: CASRRQASSGNTIYF.

The gene calls are TRBV18 and TRBJ1-5, with 7 bases matching TRBD1. The CDR3 length is 17 residues. V dropped 4 bases and J dropped 0; count of bases not matched to a gene: 9. Germline V lookup: CDR1 KGHSH, CDR2 LQKENI. The CDR3 loop reads CASSLSGTASSNQPQHF. The CDR3 region has the DNA TGTGCCAGCTCACTTTCCGGGACAGCATCTAGCAATCAGCCCCAGCATTTT. The whole variable domain, remainder taken from reference TRBV18 and TRBJ1-5, is NAGVMQNPRHLVRRRGQEARLRCSPMKGHSHVYWYRQLPEEGLKFMVYLQKENIIDESGMPKERFSAEFPKEGPSILRIQQVVRGDSAAYFCASSLSGTASSNQPQHFGDGTRLSIL.

This chain links TRBV9 with TRBJ2-2, with TRBD2 matching over 10 bases. CDR1 SGDLS and CDR2 YYNGEE come from the germline V gene. Trimming removed 0 bases from V and 4 bases from J; junction bases left unmatched: 6. This CDR3 is built from 17 residues. In DNA, the CDR3 is TGTGCCAGCAGCGTAGGAGCTAGCGGGAGAGGCACCGGGGAGCTGTTTTTT. Amino acid sequence: CASSVGASGRGTGELFF. The full variable domain, completed using reference TRBV9 and TRBJ2-2, is DSGVTQTPKHLITATGQRVTLRCSPRSGDLSVYWYQQSLDQGLQFLIQYYNGEERAKGNILERFSAQQFPDLHSELNLSSLELGDSALYFCASSVGASGRGTGELFFGEGSRLTVL.

The chain joins TRBV28 to TRBJ2-7; D not certain. With 3 bases removed from V and 2 bases from J, the gap between germline ends came to 5 bases. The CDR3 covers 12 residues. Germline values: CDR1 MDHEN, CDR2 SYDVKM. The CDR3 region has the DNA TGTGCCAGCAGTTTGTATCCCTACGAGCAGTACTTC. The encoded protein is CASSLYPYEQYF.